Below, one T cell receptor beta chain is given with its context. Its antigen is undetermined. Having been cultured for about 10 days, the cells underwent CD4+ T cell isolation. As their vaccination, participants received two doses of either BNT162b2 or mRNA-1273. People in the vaccine group had not been infected with SARS-CoV-2 before, and their nucleocapsid antibodies were negative. Fresh IL-2-containing medium replaced half the medium on days 3 and 7. These data belong to a study of vaccination effects on CD4 cells after COVID-19. About the research overall: Antigen-specific CD4+ T cell clonotypes were called by their expansion after viral peptide-pool culture in ViraFEST. Researchers obtained post-vaccine samples at a median of 72 days past the second dose.

Germline-derived CDR1 and CDR2 are LNHDA and SQIVND (reference sequence). V shed 0 bases and J 6 bases; nucleotides not matched to a gene: 10. The CDR3 runs to 18 residues. TCRdb keeps only in-frame clones here, not all; method: immunoSEQ multiplex PCR. Found here are tens of thousands of clones, under 85% of them singletons; the top ten hold more than 3.5%. The gene calls are TRBV19 and TRBJ2-7; 14 bases align to TRBD2. This receptor was taken from a human donor who received a COVID-19 vaccine. The starting material was CD4+ T cells from PBMCs cultured without peptide, obtained after COVID-19 vaccination. The CDR3 DNA sequence: TGTGCCAGTAGTATAGAGGGGACTAGCGGGAGTCTTCGTGGCGAGCAGTACTTC. Residues: CASSIEGTSGSLRGEQYF. Full variable domain (remainder filled in from reference TRBV19 and TRBJ2-7): DGGITQSPKYLFRKEGQNVTLSCEQNLNHDAMYWYRQDPGQGLRLIYYSQIVNDFQKGDIAEGYSVSREKKESFPLTVTSAQKNPTAFYLCASSIEGTSGSLRGEQYFGPGTRLTVT.